These 16 T cell receptor beta chains originate from one sample sequenced in a study of human T cells and chemical hapten exposure (dated by TCRdb to 2020 to 2023). Libraries came from RACE. The sequencer listed for this sample is NextSeq 500. TCRdb reworked the public reads: Q25 trimming with fastp, MiXCR clone assembly, productive beta chains retained. For every CDR3 protein sequence, its rows merge into one entry that carries the most common genes and DNA. The sample contains 55,000 to 75,000 distinct CDR3 sequences, roughly 12% of them found a single time. The ten most abundant clones make up 2% to 3% of the sample. Read against the paper, the sample's time point label means: patch test 3, about 24 weeks after DPC sensitization. The treatment or condition label here, explained by the study, means: therapeutic diphenylcyclopropenone sensitization with weekly scalp DPC. Here the sequenced sample was whole blood, taken in connection with sensitization to the hapten diphenylcyclopropenone (DPC). These receptors all stem from a man aged 30 to 39 with alopecia areata. Some clones in this sample may be carry-over from other donors' samples.

The chain recombines TRBV7-9 with TRBJ2-7; D may be TRBD1 (5 bases). Trimming left V 1 base short and J 9 bases short, with 16 bases between. The V gene's germline CDR1 is SEHNR and CDR2 FQNEAQ (reference sequence). The CDR3 sequence is 14 residues long. CDR3 sequence reads: CASSLGEAGMVQYF. The CDR3 DNA is TGTGCCAGCAGCTTAGGAGAGGCAGGGATGGTGCAGTACTTC. The variable domain in full, with the rest retrieved from reference TRBV7-9 and TRBJ2-7, is DTGVSQNPRHKITKRGQNVTFRCDPISEHNRLYWYRQTLGQGPEFLTYFQNEAQLEKSRLLSDRFSAERPKGSFSTLEIQRTEQGDSAMYLCASSLGEAGMVQYFGPGTRLTVT.

This clonotype appeared many times. The J gene is TRBJ1-2, the V gene TRBV20-1; D is unclear. Germline V gives CDR1 DFQATT, CDR2 SNEGSKA (reference sequence). V was clipped by 6 bases and J by 6 bases, with 11 bases between them. This CDR3 comprises 11 residues. The CDR3 sequence is CSARPQNGYTF. The CDR3 bases are TGCAGTGCCCGTCCGCAAAATGGCTACACCTTC.

This clonotype was recorded once. The chain employs TRBV5-1 and TRBJ2-3; 8 nucleotides match TRBD2. The length of the CDR3 is 15 residues. Germline lookup yields CDR1 SGHRS and CDR2 YFSETQ. Unmatched junction bases numbered 6, after V lost 4 bases and J lost 2 bases. CDR3 residues: CASSGQLADTDTQYF. DNA for the CDR3: TGCGCCAGCAGCGGCCAACTAGCGGACACAGATACGCAGTATTTT.

This clonotype was seen more than once but under ten times. The chain links TRBV29-1 to TRBJ2-3; tentatively, D is TRBD2 (6 bases). V was trimmed by 8 bases and J by 4 bases, leaving 13 bases between them. Germline CDR1 and CDR2: SQVTM and ANQGSEA. The CDR3 is made up of 12 amino acids. The CDR3 loop reads CSCGDGPDTQYF. CDR3 nucleotide sequence: TGCAGCTGCGGGGACGGGCCAGATACGCAGTATTTT.

This clonotype was seen a handful of times. The chain carries TRBV14 and TRBJ2-4; 8 bases are a match to TRBD1. CDR1 is SGHDN, CDR2 FVKESK, per germline. The CDR3 is made up of 15 amino acids. With 2 bases clipped from V and 1 base from J, the junction kept 1 base outside the gene matches. CDR3 residues: CASSQRTGAKNIQYF. CDR3 nucleotides: TGTGCCAGCAGCCAAAGGACAGGGGCCAAAAACATTCAGTACTTC.

This clonotype was picked up many times. V is TRBV7-6 and J is TRBJ2-2; D could derive from TRBD1 or TRBD2 (6 bases each). The CDR3 spans 16 residues. In germline, CDR1 is SGHVS, CDR2 FNYEAQ. Trimming took 1 base from V and 4 from J, leaving 13 bases between them. Written as DNA, the CDR3 is TGTGCCAGCAGCTTAGGGGGGGCGCGGGTCACCGGGGAGCTGTTTTTT. Protein product: CASSLGGARVTGELFF. Drawing the rest from reference TRBV7-6 and TRBJ2-2, the complete variable domain is GAGVSQSPRYKVTKRGQDVALRCDPISGHVSLYWYRQALGQGPEFLTYFNYEAQQDKSGLPNDRFSAERPEGSISTLTIQRTEQRDSAMYRCASSLGGARVTGELFFGEGSRLTVL.

This clonotype was counted many times. The genes are TRBV10-3 and TRBJ1-4, with D perhaps TRBD1 (6 bases). This CDR3 contains 14 residues. From germline, CDR1 is ENHRY and CDR2 SYGVKD. V dropped 10 bases and J dropped 8 bases, with 20 bases sitting between them. CDR3 nucleotides: TGTGCCAGCGGAACAGGGACCCCTGGGGAAAAACTGTTTTTT. Its translation: CASGTGTPGEKLFF.

The chain is built from TRBV9 and TRBJ2-5, with D perhaps TRBD1 (6 bases). Germline lookup yields CDR1 SGDLS and CDR2 YYNGEE. V was pared by 3 bases and J by 5 bases, with 17 bases between. The CDR3 extends over 15 amino acids. Written as DNA, the CDR3 is TGTGCCAGCAGCGCCCTCGCAGGGGCCGGGGAGACCCAGTACTTC. Its translation: CASSALAGAGETQYF.

The J gene is TRBJ2-3, the V gene TRBV6-5, with no clear D. Germline values: CDR1 MNHEY, CDR2 SVGAGI. The CDR3 has 16 residues. Trimming shortened V by 2 bases and J by 0 bases, and 12 bases separated the two germline ends. The CDR3 DNA reads TGTGCCAGCAGTTACCTCCCTGAGGTTAGCACAGATACGCAGTATTTT. This encodes CASSYLPEVSTDTQYF.

The chain employs TRBV7-2 and TRBJ2-7; TRBD1 is a possible D gene (5 bases). CDR3 length equals 15 residues. CDR1 SGHTA and CDR2 FQGNSA come from the germline V gene. Trimming removed 6 bases at V and 2 bases at J, with 17 bases between. The CDR3 DNA follows: TGTGCCAGCAGATCCCCCACTGGACAACCCTACGAGCAGTACTTC. This gives the protein CASRSPTGQPYEQYF.

This clonotype appeared many times. The V and J genes are TRBV5-1 and TRBJ1-5; D gene unclear. Per the germline V gene, CDR1 is SGHRS and CDR2 is YFSETQ. Trimming removed 4 bases from V and 0 bases from J, with 5 bases in between. This CDR3 has 13 residues. The CDR3 loop is CASSADSNQPQHF. The CDR3 nucleotides read TGCGCCAGCAGCGCAGATAGCAATCAGCCCCAGCATTTT. Together with reference TRBV5-1 and TRBJ1-5, the CDR3 gives the full variable domain: KAGVTQTPRYLIKTRGQQVTLSCSPISGHRSVSWYQQTPGQGLQFLFEYFSETQRNKGNFPGRFSGRQFSNSRSEMNVSTLELGDSALYLCASSADSNQPQHFGDGTRLSIL.

There are many counts of this clonotype. The chain couples TRBV3-1 to TRBJ2-5; D perhaps matches TRBD2 (5 bases). The CDR3 has 11 amino acids. V lost 10 bases and J 7 bases, leaving 13 bases between the germline ends. Germline V gene data show CDR1 as LGHDT and CDR2 as YNNKEL (reference sequence). The DNA for the CDR3 is TGTGCCACGGACGGGGTCGGGACCCAGTACTTC. Protein sequence: CATDGVGTQYF.

This sequence joins TRBV12-3 or TRBV12-4 and TRBJ1-5; 7 nucleotides match TRBD1. V was pared by 6 bases and J by 6 bases, with 8 bases of the junction left unmatched. This CDR3 contains 14 residues. The CDR3 DNA follows: TGTGCCAGCAGCCGGGGACAGATGGGTCAGCCCCAGCATTTT. It specifies CASSRGQMGQPQHF.

This chain joins TRBV29-1 and TRBJ1-1; no definite D call. Germline-derived CDR1 and CDR2 are SQVTM and ANQGSEA. The ends were cut back, 4 bases at V and 5 bases at J, with 8 bases in the middle. This CDR3 is 11 amino acids long. The CDR3 sequence is CSVGGWTEAFF. The DNA for the CDR3 is TGCAGCGTTGGTGGATGGACTGAAGCTTTCTTT.

This chain uses TRBV7-9 with TRBJ2-7; D may be TRBD2 (5 bases). The CDR3 sequence is 15 residues long. Germline CDR1 reads SEHNR; CDR2 reads FQNEAQ (reference sequence). V gave up 5 bases and J gave up 2 bases, with 16 bases separating them. This chain's CDR3 is CASSKTGIGAYEQYF. CDR3 sequence (DNA): TGTGCCAGCAGCAAGACCGGGATTGGAGCCTACGAGCAGTACTTC.

This clonotype was recorded many times. The rearrangement joins TRBV6-1 to TRBJ1-2, with 9 nucleotides matching TRBD1. The ends lost 5 bases at V and 3 bases at J; junction bases unmatched: 7. Germline values: CDR1 MNHNS, CDR2 SASEGT. The CDR3 is made up of 15 amino acids. The CDR3 DNA sequence: TGTGCCAGCAGTCAAGGGGACAGGGCGTACTATGGCTACACCTTC. It codes for CASSQGDRAYYGYTF.